The TCR beta chain under discussion was sequenced for a study of human T cells and chemical hapten exposure. General study results and limits: Each of the donors had alopecia, so their immune responses may not resemble those of healthy people.

As to time point: patch test 1, 2 weeks after DPC sensitization. The treatment here: therapeutic diphenylcyclopropenone sensitization with weekly scalp DPC. This clonotype was recorded many times. Antigen specificity is unknown. TCRdb redid the calling of the RACE reads with MiXCR, one entry per CDR3 protein. Of around 380,000 distinct CDR3 sequences listed, roughly 5% were seen once; the top ten hold roughly 2.4%. The sample was whole blood, taken in connection with sensitization to the hapten diphenylcyclopropenone (DPC). The TCR originated in a woman aged 45-60 years with alopecia areata. Some clones in this sample may be carry-over from other donors' samples.

The CDR3 DNA follows: TGCGCCAGCAGCCAAGAAGAAGGCAGGAACTATGGCTACACCTTC. It yields the protein CASSQEEGRNYGYTF. The chain couples TRBV4-1 to TRBJ1-2; D gene ambiguous. CDR3 length: 15 amino acids. Trimming shortened V by 0 bases and J by 2 bases, and 10 bases separated the two germline ends. Per germline, CDR1 MGHRA and CDR2 YSYEKL.